This is a list of T cell receptor beta chains from one sample in a study of identical twins. TCRdb reprocessed the 5' RACE reads with MiXCR, giving one entry per CDR3 protein. The sample lists hundreds of thousands of distinct CDR3 sequences; 15% to 20% were seen once. The same sample was also studied in work on T cells expressing NK-cell markers.

Sequenced input: PBMCs. The receptors here all came from a woman aged 18-30 years in good health. CDR3s include the opening cysteine and the closing phenylalanine or tryptophan.

j_gene,v_gene,CDR3aa
TRBJ2-1,TRBV5-1,CASSETGNEQFF
TRBJ2-3,TRBV5-1,CASSLSPGGDTQYF
TRBJ1-2,TRBV5-1,CASSLEYSYGYTF
TRBJ2-1,TRBV6-1,CASSEGGLRRSSYNEQFF
TRBJ2-3,TRBV2,CASSELGDYGQYF
TRBJ2-7,TRBV20-1,CSARVGIAGGPHYEQYF
TRBJ2-2,TRBV19,CASEDRGFGGELFF
TRBJ1-1,TRBV7-9,CASSSPTGNTEAFF
TRBJ2-1,TRBV11-1,CASSQGLTYNEQFF
TRBJ2-5,TRBV20-1,CSARDVGLQETQYF
TRBJ1-5,TRBV12-3/TRBV12-4,CASSSSTGGGSNQPQHF
TRBJ1-1,TRBV6-2/TRBV6-3,CASSYYPQTNTEAFF
TRBJ2-1,TRBV9,CASSDDRGRDEQFF
TRBJ1-5,TRBV7-6,CASSPNGNNQPQHF
TRBJ2-7,TRBV15,CATSRNRGYEQYF
TRBJ2-1,TRBV12-5,CASGLRDRAFYNEQFF
TRBJ2-1,TRBV12-3/TRBV12-4,CASSLAHIWVAVNNEQFF
TRBJ1-2,TRBV27,CASSLSSTGYYGYTF
TRBJ1-5,TRBV20-1,CSAYPGPGQNQPQHF
TRBJ2-4,TRBV12-3/TRBV12-4,CASSFRGEHIQYF
TRBJ2-7,TRBV7-9,CASSFGKIGRPYEQYF
TRBJ1-5,TRBV9,CRWDRRSNQPQHF
TRBJ2-7,TRBV3-1,CASSQGTQTYEQYF
TRBJ1-1,TRBV6-1,CASTATGASTEAFF
TRBJ2-7,TRBV7-2,CASSHGTGVGEQYF
TRBJ1-1,TRBV5-1,CASSSSTAVGTEAFF
TRBJ2-1,TRBV5-1,CASSLFTKLHNEQFF
TRBJ2-2,TRBV12-3/TRBV12-4,CASSQTGGAGELFF
TRBJ1-1,TRBV20-1,CSARRPQGFGEAFF
TRBJ2-1,TRBV6-5,CASSYSGVGGFF
TRBJ2-1,TRBV29-1,CSVAGGETYNEQFF
TRBJ2-7,TRBV11-3,CASSSGPHEQYF
TRBJ2-1,TRBV20-1,CSATKKARLAGEGEQFF
TRBJ1-4,TRBV4-3,CASSQELSEKLFF
TRBJ2-7,TRBV5-8,CASSLDGDSPGLSEQYF
TRBJ2-2,TRBV5-1,CASSFRSGANTGELFF